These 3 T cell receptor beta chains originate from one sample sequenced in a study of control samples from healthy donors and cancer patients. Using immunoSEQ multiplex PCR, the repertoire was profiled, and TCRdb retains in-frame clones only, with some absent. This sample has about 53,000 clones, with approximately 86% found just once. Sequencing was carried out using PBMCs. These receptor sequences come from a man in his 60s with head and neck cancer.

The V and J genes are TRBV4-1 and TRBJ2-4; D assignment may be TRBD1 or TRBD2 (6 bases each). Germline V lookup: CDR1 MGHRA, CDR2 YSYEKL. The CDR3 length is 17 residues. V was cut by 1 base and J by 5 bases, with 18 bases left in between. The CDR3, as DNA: TGCGCCAGCAGCCAAGTCAGTACCCGGAGGGGGGAAAACATTCAGTACTTC. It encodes CASSQVSTRRGENIQYF.

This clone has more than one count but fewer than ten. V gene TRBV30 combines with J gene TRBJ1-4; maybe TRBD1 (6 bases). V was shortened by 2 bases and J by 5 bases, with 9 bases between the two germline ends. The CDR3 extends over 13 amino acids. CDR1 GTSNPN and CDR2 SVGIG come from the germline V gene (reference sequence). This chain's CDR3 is CAWSLGGNEKLFF. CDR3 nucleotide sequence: TGTGCCTGGAGTTTAGGGGGGAATGAAAAACTGTTTTTT.

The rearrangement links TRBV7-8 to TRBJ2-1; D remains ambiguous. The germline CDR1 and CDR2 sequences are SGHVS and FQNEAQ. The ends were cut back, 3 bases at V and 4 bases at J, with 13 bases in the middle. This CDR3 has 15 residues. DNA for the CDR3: TGTGCCAGCAGCTTTTATCTACTGCAGTACAATGAGCAGTTCTTC. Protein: CASSFYLLQYNEQFF.